This T cell receptor (beta chain) was captured by sequencing in a study of T cell responses to AZD1222 COVID-19 vaccine. This table comes from immunoSEQ multiplex PCR, and its TCRdb copy is limited to in-frame clones, with some not included. This table has some 130,000 clones, approximately 80% appearing once. The starting material was peripheral blood, obtained on day 0 of AZD1222 vaccination. This clonotype was sampled from an adult in good health.

The CDR3 nucleotides read TGTGCCAGCATCCCCAGCGGGACAGGGTACCTATTCACTGAAGCTTTCTTT. Protein sequence: CASIPSGTGYLFTEAFF. The V gene is TRBV28, the J gene TRBJ1-1; 9 nucleotides match TRBD1. The CDR3 covers 17 residues. J was trimmed by 4 bases and V by 7 bases; bases with no gene match: 16. CDR1 is MDHEN, CDR2 SYDVKM, per germline.